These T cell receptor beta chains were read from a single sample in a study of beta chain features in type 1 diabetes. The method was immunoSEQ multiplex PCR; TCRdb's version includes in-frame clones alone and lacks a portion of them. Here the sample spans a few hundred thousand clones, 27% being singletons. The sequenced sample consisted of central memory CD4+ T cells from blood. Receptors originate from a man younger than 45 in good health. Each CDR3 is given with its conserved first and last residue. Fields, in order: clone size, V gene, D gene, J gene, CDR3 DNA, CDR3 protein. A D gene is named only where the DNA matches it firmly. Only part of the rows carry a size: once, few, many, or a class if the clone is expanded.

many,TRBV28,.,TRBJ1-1,TGTGCCAGCAGTTCGGATCGACAGTTAGCTTTCTTT,CASSSDRQLAFF
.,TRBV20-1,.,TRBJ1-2,TGCAGCGCCCCTCAGGGTGGCTACACCTTC,CSAPQGGYTF
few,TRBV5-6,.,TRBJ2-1,TGTGCCAGCAGCTTAGGAGACGGGTCTGAGCAGTTCTTC,CASSLGDGSEQFF
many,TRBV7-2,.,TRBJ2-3,TGTGCCAGCAGCTTAGGGGGGACCCGGGCCGATACGCAGTATTTT,CASSLGGTRADTQYF
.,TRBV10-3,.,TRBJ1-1,TGTGCCATCAGTGAACAGGGATATGAGACTGAAGCTTTCTTT,CAISEQGYETEAFF
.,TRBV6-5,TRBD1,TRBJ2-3,TGTGCCAGCAGCCCACAGGGGGCGACCACAGATACGCAGTATTTT,CASSPQGATTDTQYF
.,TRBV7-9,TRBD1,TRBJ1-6,TGTGCCAGCAGCTTAGGGACAGGGGAACCAAATTCACCCCTCCACTTT,CASSLGTGEPNSPLHF
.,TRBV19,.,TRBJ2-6,TGTGCCAGTAGTATGCAGTCTGGGGCCAACGTCCTGACTTTC,CASSMQSGANVLTF
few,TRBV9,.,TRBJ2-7,TGTGCCAGCAGCCCTAAGGAGGGGCGTCCCTACGAGCAGTACTTC,CASSPKEGRPYEQYF
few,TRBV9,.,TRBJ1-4,TGTGCCAGCAGCGCCCTCGGGGGCGGAGGAGAAAAACTGTTTTTT,CASSALGGGGEKLFF
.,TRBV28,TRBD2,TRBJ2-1,TGTGCCAGCAGGAACCTAGGAGCCGGGGGGGGCAATGAGCAGTTCTTC,CASRNLGAGGGNEQFF
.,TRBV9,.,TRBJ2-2,TGTGCCAGCAGTGTAGTGGACGGCACCGGGGAGCTGTTTTTT,CASSVVDGTGELFF
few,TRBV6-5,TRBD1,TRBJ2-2,TGTGCCAGCAGCCCCCGGGACAGGTACACCGGGGAGCTGTTTTTT,CASSPRDRYTGELFF
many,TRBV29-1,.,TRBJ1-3,TGCAGTTTCAAGGAGTCTGGAAACACCATATATTTT,CSFKESGNTIYF
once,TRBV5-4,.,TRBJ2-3,TGTGCCAGCAGCTTGGTGGCGGGACTCTCTAGCACAGATACGCAGTATTTT,CASSLVAGLSSTDTQYF
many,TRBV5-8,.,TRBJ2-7,TGTGCCAGCAGCTCCAGGGACGGCAGCTCCTACGAGCAGTACTTC,CASSSRDGSSYEQYF
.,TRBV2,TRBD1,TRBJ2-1,TGTGCCAGCAGGTATACAGGGGCATCCTACAATGAGCAGTTCTTC,CASRYTGASYNEQFF
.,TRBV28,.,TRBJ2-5,TGTGCCAGCAGTCCACGGAGTGCGACAGGGAGGGAGACCCAGTACTTC,CASSPRSATGRETQYF
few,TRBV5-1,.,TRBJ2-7,TGCGCCAGCAGCGTCCAGGGGTCCTACGAGCAGTACTTC,CASSVQGSYEQYF
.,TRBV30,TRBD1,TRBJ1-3,TGTGCCTCCGACAGGGGCAGTGGAAACACCATATATTTT,CASDRGSGNTIYF
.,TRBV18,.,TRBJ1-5,TGTGCCAGCTCACCAGGGTCTAGGGAGCCCCAGCATTTT,CASSPGSREPQHF
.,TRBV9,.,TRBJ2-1,TGTGCCAGCAGCGTAGCGAGTGGGATTAGCTCCTACAATGAGCAGTTCTTC,CASSVASGISSYNEQFF
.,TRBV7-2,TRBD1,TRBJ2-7,TGTGCCAGCAGCTTCGCGGGGACAGGGGGCTTTGGCGAGCAGTACTTC,CASSFAGTGGFGEQYF